This passage covers 32 T cell receptor beta chains from one sample sequenced in a study of blood T cell repertoires in COVID-19. TCRdb keeps only in-frame clones here, not all; method: immunoSEQ multiplex PCR. The sample records 210,000 or so clones, under 90% being singletons. The specimen sequenced was PBMCs or T cells enriched from blood (not recorded which). The source is a man in his fifties or sixties who had recovered from COVID-19.

V gene TRBV11-2 combines with J gene TRBJ2-2; TRBD1 matches at 7 bases. CDR3 length: 17 amino acids. Germline V gene data show CDR1 as SGHAT and CDR2 as FQNNGV. Trimming removed 4 bases from V and 0 bases from J; junction bases left unmatched: 8. The CDR3 sequence: CASSWPWDRTNTGELFF. The CDR3 region has the DNA TGTGCCAGCAGCTGGCCTTGGGACAGAACGAACACCGGGGAGCTGTTTTTT.

The rearrangement joins TRBV11-2 to TRBJ1-2; D is unclear. This CDR3 is built from 14 residues. Germline V gene sequence: CDR1 SGHAT, CDR2 FQNNGV. The germline V and J ends were trimmed by 0 bases and 8 bases, with 13 bases remaining between them. Here the CDR3 reads CASSLEAGVEGYTF. The CDR3 DNA follows: TGTGCCAGCAGCTTAGAAGCGGGTGTTGAAGGCTACACCTTC.

The gene calls are TRBV2 and TRBJ1-4, with D possibly matching TRBD1 (6 bases). Trimming stripped 6 bases from V and 0 bases from J, with 11 bases between. The CDR3 is 15 residues long. Germline V CDR1 and CDR2: SNHLY, FYNNEI. The CDR3: CASSPYRATNEKLFF. The CDR3 nucleotides read TGTGCCAGCAGCCCTTACAGGGCAACTAATGAAAAACTGTTTTTT.

As concerns this clone: The same CDR3 arises from other DNA sequences in this sample as well. The chain carries TRBV18 and TRBJ2-5, with a weak D call TRBD1 (6 bases). Trimming removed 4 bases from V and 2 bases from J, with 8 bases in between. CDR1 and CDR2 (germline): KGHSH, LQKENI. The length of the CDR3 is 13 residues. The CDR3 sequence: CASSQGQQETQYF. The CDR3, as DNA: TGTGCCAGCTCACAGGGACAACAAGAGACCCAGTACTTC.

This sequence joins TRBV11-3 and TRBJ2-1; no definite D call. Trimming cost V 3 bases and J 4 bases, with 7 bases left between them. The CDR3 runs 13 residues. The germline CDR1 and CDR2 sequences are SGHNT and YENEEA. The DNA for the CDR3 is TGTGCCAGCAGCTTGGAACAGTACAATGAGCAGTTCTTC. It codes for CASSLEQYNEQFF.

The chain couples TRBV4-2 to TRBJ1-1, with 8 bases lining up with TRBD1. Per germline, CDR1 LGHNA and CDR2 YNFKEQ. J lost 0 bases, V lost 0 bases, and 3 bases had no gene match. The CDR3 loop spans 16 amino acids. CDR3 nucleotide sequence: TGTGCCAGCAGCCAAGATCGGACAGGGATGAACACTGAAGCTTTCTTT. Its translation is CASSQDRTGMNTEAFF.

The gene calls are TRBV9 and TRBJ2-3; 10 bases align to TRBD2. J lost 13 bases, V lost 0 bases, and 8 bases had no gene match. The CDR3 spans 14 residues. Germline V gives CDR1 SGDLS, CDR2 YYNGEE. In DNA, the CDR3 is TGTGCCAGCAGCGTAGTTGGAGAGCGGGGGGGCAAGTATTTT. Protein sequence: CASSVVGERGGKYF.

This rearrangement joins TRBV3-1 (or the pseudogene TRBV3-2) to TRBJ1-1; D unresolved. The CDR3 contains 14 residues. Trimming stripped 0 bases from V and 6 bases from J, with 11 bases between. Per the germline V gene, CDR1 is LGHDT and CDR2 is YNNKEL (reference sequence). This chain's CDR3 is CASSQEARLAEAFF. The CDR3 DNA reads TGTGCCAGCAGCCAAGAGGCCAGACTGGCTGAAGCTTTCTTT.

The chain employs TRBV5-1 and TRBJ1-2; 8 bases match TRBD1. Trimming at V came to 0 bases and at J to 5 bases, leaving 6 bases not matched to a gene. The CDR3 spans 15 residues. Per germline, CDR1 SGHRS and CDR2 YFSETQ. The CDR3 loop reads CASSLGQGQTYGYTF. As DNA, the CDR3 is TGCGCCAGCAGCTTGGGACAGGGGCAGACTTATGGCTACACCTTC.

This chain links TRBV5-6 with TRBJ1-2; 7 bases align to TRBD1. There are 15 residues in the CDR3. Germline CDR1 SGHDT, CDR2 YYEEEE. Trimming cost V 4 bases and J 4 bases; bases outside gene matches: 10. CDR3 nucleotide sequence: TGTGCCAGCAGCAAATTACAGGGGACGCTCTATGGCTACACCTTC. This gives the protein CASSKLQGTLYGYTF.

V and J are TRBV6-5 and TRBJ1-2, with no clear D. The CDR3 runs 15 residues. Trimming cost V 4 bases and J 5 bases, with 17 bases left between them. Germline-derived CDR1 and CDR2 are MNHEY and SVGAGI. The CDR3: CASSFRKGRGYGYTF. As DNA, the CDR3 is TGTGCCAGCAGTTTCAGGAAGGGTAGAGGGTATGGCTACACCTTC.

The chain uses TRBV5-1 and TRBJ1-1, with D possibly matching TRBD1 (5 bases). V was trimmed by 2 bases and J by 1 base, leaving 12 bases between them. Germline CDR1 is SGHRS and CDR2 is YFSETQ. The CDR3 length is 15 residues. CDR3 in amino acids: CASSFVRQGNTEAFF. The CDR3 coding sequence is TGCGCCAGCAGCTTTGTAAGGCAGGGGAACACTGAAGCTTTCTTT. Full variable domain (missing parts from reference TRBV5-1 and TRBJ1-1): KAGVTQTPRYLIKTRGQQVTLSCSPISGHRSVSWYQQTPGQGLQFLFEYFSETQRNKGNFPGRFSGRQFSNSRSEMNVSTLELGDSALYLCASSFVRQGNTEAFFGQGTRLTVV.

The chain couples TRBV7-2 to TRBJ1-6; 7 bases line up with TRBD1. V was clipped by 5 bases and J by 8 bases; unmatched bases: 9. The germline gives CDR1 SGHTA, CDR2 FQGNSA. The CDR3 covers 15 residues. The CDR3 DNA follows: TGTGCCAGCAGCACCTCAGGGGGATCTTATTCACCCCTCCACTTT. It encodes CASSTSGGSYSPLHF. The variable domain in full, with the rest retrieved from reference TRBV7-2 and TRBJ1-6, is GAGVSQSPSNKVTEKGKDVELRCDPISGHTALYWYRQSLGQGLEFLIYFQGNSAPDKSGLPSDRFSAERTGGSVSTLTIQRTQQEDSAVYLCASSTSGGSYSPLHFGNGTRLTVT.

Of note for this clone: A junction end diverges from the germline sequence, so it may reflect a read error. The chain is built from TRBV5-8 and TRBJ1-2, with 7 bases that match TRBD1. The CDR3 contains 12 residues. Germline CDR1 reads SGHTS; CDR2 reads YDEGEE. The CDR3 is CASSPGAGTEDF. The CDR3 nucleotides read TGTGCCAGCAGCCCGGGGGCCGGGACAGAGGACTTC.

The chain joins TRBV23-1 to TRBJ1-5, with TRBD1 as a possible D gene (6 bases). TRBV23-1 is sorted into the ORF group, with uncertain function. There are 15 residues in the CDR3. V was pared by 3 bases and J by 4 bases, with 13 bases between. The chain's CDR3 is CASSQLTGQNQPQHF. As DNA, the CDR3 is TGCGCCAGCAGTCAGCTGACAGGCCAAAATCAGCCCCAGCATTTT.

This clone has just a few counts. This rearrangement joins TRBV12-3 or TRBV12-4 to TRBJ1-2; D is uncertain. V lost 4 bases and J lost 8, with 11 bases in between. CDR3 size: 12 residues. The CDR3 DNA follows: TGTGCCAGCAGTTCAGGTTCGTCGGGCTACACCTTC. It translates to CASSSGSSGYTF.

This chain links TRBV5-6 with TRBJ2-7, with D maybe TRBD2 (6 bases). Trimming stripped 3 bases from V and 2 bases from J, with 21 bases between. Germline CDR1 reads SGHDT; CDR2 reads YYEEEE. This CDR3 is 17 amino acids long. The CDR3, as DNA: TGTGCCAGCAGCTGGGGGGATTTCCCAGGGTACCCCTACGAGCAGTACTTC. It encodes CASSWGDFPGYPYEQYF. The full variable domain, its missing parts supplied by reference TRBV5-6 and TRBJ2-7, is DAGVTQSPTHLIKTRGQQVTLRCSPKSGHDTVSWYQQALGQGPQFIFQYYEEEERQRGNFPDRFSGHQFPNYSSELNVNALLLGDSALYLCASSWGDFPGYPYEQYFGPGTRLTVT.

The V call is TRBV15, the J call TRBJ2-7, with 7 bases lining up with TRBD1. Germline V gene data show CDR1 as LNHNV and CDR2 as YYDKDF (reference sequence). The V and J ends lost 3 bases and 5 bases, in that order; junction bases with no gene match: 7. The CDR3 is 14 residues long. The DNA for the CDR3 is TGTGCCACCAGCAGCCTAAGGGGGCTCAACGAGCAGTACTTC. This translates into CATSSLRGLNEQYF.

The V call is TRBV5-8, the J call TRBJ1-1; D gene unclear. The germline V gene encodes CDR1 SGHTS and CDR2 YDEGEE. The CDR3 spans 16 residues. Trimming removed 8 bases at V and 0 bases at J, with 20 bases between. DNA of the CDR3: TGTGCCAGTAAGCAGCGGCTGGGTTTGGTGAACACTGAAGCTTTCTTT. It is translated as CASKQRLGLVNTEAFF.

V gene TRBV2 combines with J gene TRBJ2-3; 7 nucleotides match TRBD2. J gave up 5 bases and V 8 bases, and 7 bases lay outside the gene matches. Per the germline V gene, CDR1 is SNHLY and CDR2 is FYNNEI. The CDR3 is 13 residues long. CDR3: CASLGRGIDTQYF. DNA of the CDR3: TGTGCCAGCCTGGGGCGGGGGATAGATACGCAGTATTTT.

This clone showed up just once. The rearrangement links TRBV5-6 to TRBJ2-1, with TRBD1 matching over 9 bases. Germline V lookup: CDR1 SGHDT, CDR2 YYEEEE. There are 16 residues in the CDR3. The V gene end was trimmed by 4 bases and the J gene end by 3 bases; junction bases not matched to a gene: 8. CDR3 nucleotides: TGTGCCAGCAGCACTACCGGGACAGGGATCTACAATGAGCAGTTCTTC. Encoded protein: CASSTTGTGIYNEQFF.

The rearrangement uses TRBV7-2 and TRBJ1-3, with D unclear. CDR3 size: 16 residues. From germline, CDR1 is SGHTA and CDR2 FQGNSA. The V end was cut by 0 bases, the J end by 4 bases, with 13 bases between. CDR3 loop: CASSLAPGIAGNTIYF. The CDR3 nucleotides read TGTGCCAGCAGCTTAGCGCCAGGAATTGCGGGAAACACCATATATTTT.

The CDR3 here is CASSRGQDSNQPQHF. The DNA for the CDR3 is TGTGCCAGCTCTCGCGGACAGGATAGCAATCAGCCCCAGCATTTT. The gene calls are TRBV18 and TRBJ1-5; TRBD1 matches 7 bases. CDR3 length equals 15 residues. The germline CDR1 and CDR2 sequences are KGHSH and LQKENI. V lost 6 bases and J lost 0; bases outside the gene matches: 5. Drawing the rest from reference TRBV18 and TRBJ1-5, the complete variable domain is NAGVMQNPRHLVRRRGQEARLRCSPMKGHSHVYWYRQLPEEGLKFMVYLQKENIIDESGMPKERFSAEFPKEGPSILRIQQVVRGDSAAYFCASSRGQDSNQPQHFGDGTRLSIL.

The sample holds one count of this clone. This rearrangement joins TRBV11-2 to TRBJ2-2; TRBD1 is a possible D gene (7 bases). Per germline, CDR1 SGHAT and CDR2 FQNNGV. The CDR3 is made up of 15 amino acids. V gave up 5 bases and J gave up 7 bases, with 17 bases separating them. This CDR3 reads CASSPRQGGIGELFF. The CDR3 nucleotides are TGTGCCAGCAGCCCGCGACAGGGAGGAATCGGGGAGCTGTTTTTT.

Written as DNA, the CDR3 is TGTGCCGCCCAGGGGCAGGACACCGGGGAGCTGTTTTTT. It translates to CAAQGQDTGELFF. The rearrangement uses TRBV10-3 and TRBJ2-2, with a possible D match to TRBD1 (6 bases). The V end lost 11 bases, the J end lost 3 bases, and 13 bases lay between the germline ends. The CDR3 is made up of 13 amino acids. The germline V gene encodes CDR1 ENHRY and CDR2 SYGVKD.

The chain links TRBV24-1 to TRBJ2-2, with a possible D match to TRBD2 (6 bases). V lost 2 bases to trimming and J lost 4 bases, with 16 bases between them. The CDR3 contains 17 residues. The germline V gene has CDR1 KGHDR and CDR2 SFDVKD. CDR3 protein: CATSDSGTGAGTGELFF. The CDR3 DNA reads as TGTGCCACCAGTGATTCAGGGACTGGCGCGGGCACCGGGGAGCTGTTTTTT.

The chain carries TRBV7-9 and TRBJ2-5; perhaps TRBD1 as D (5 bases). The germline V gene has CDR1 SEHNR and CDR2 FQNEAQ (reference sequence). Trimming pared 3 bases from V and 7 bases from J, leaving 12 bases between. The CDR3 is 13 amino acids. The CDR3 region has the DNA TGTGCCAGCAGCTTTCAAGGGGTTGGGACCCAGTACTTC. This gives the protein CASSFQGVGTQYF.

A few counts support this clone. The chain couples TRBV5-1 to TRBJ1-1; 9 bases align to TRBD1. Unmatched junction bases numbered 4, after V lost 1 base and J lost 6 bases. The CDR3 loop spans 14 amino acids. CDR1 SGHRS and CDR2 YFSETQ come from the germline V gene. CDR3 protein: CASSLLDRGSEAFF. The CDR3, as DNA: TGCGCCAGCAGCTTGTTGGACAGGGGATCTGAAGCTTTCTTT.

This sequence joins TRBV18 and TRBJ1-3; D perhaps matches TRBD1 (5 bases). V was trimmed by 2 bases and J by 1 base, leaving 12 bases between them. Germline CDR1 is KGHSH and CDR2 is LQKENI. The CDR3 totals 16 residues. CDR3: CASSPIQRGSGNTIYF. Written as DNA, the CDR3 is TGTGCCAGCTCACCAATCCAAAGGGGTTCTGGAAACACCATATATTTT.

This clone was picked up one time. The gene calls are TRBV29-1 and TRBJ2-1; D not certain. Germline V lookup: CDR1 SQVTM, CDR2 ANQGSEA. The CDR3 has 14 residues. V was pared by 3 bases and J by 0 bases, with 9 bases between. DNA of the CDR3: TGCAGCGTTGATATGGGCAACTCCTACAATGAGCAGTTCTTC. The encoded protein is CSVDMGNSYNEQFF.

The gene calls are TRBV7-3 and TRBJ2-1, with 9 nucleotides matching TRBD1. V trimming: 8 bases; J trimming: 9 bases; junction bases outside the gene matches: 8. Germline V gene lookup returns CDR1 SGHTA and CDR2 FQGTGA. The CDR3 has 13 residues. Here the CDR3 DNA reads TGTGCCAGCGGCACAGGGGGCAGGGGTGAGCAGTTCTTC. This gives the protein CASGTGGRGEQFF.

The genes are TRBV9 and TRBJ1-2; D not resolved. This CDR3 comprises 15 residues. From germline, CDR1 is SGDLS and CDR2 YYNGEE. With 0 bases removed from V and 3 bases from J, the gap between germline ends came to 12 bases. The CDR3 region has the DNA TGTGCCAGCAGCGTAGGATTGGCGGGATACTATGGCTACACCTTC. Translating it yields CASSVGLAGYYGYTF.